This T cell receptor (beta chain) stems from a study of cytomegalovirus exposure and HLA in healthy donors (TCRdb year 2017). Context from the whole study: An earlier analysis of 550 to 700 of the donors reported more than 250 Gb of sequence data and more than 90 million unique TCR beta sequences from approximately 180 million T cells. An early release covering roughly 600 HLA-typed donors comprised about 310 gigabases of sequencing data and 85 million or so unique TCR sequences. The genetic ancestry cluster associated with self-reported Caucasian donors included about 81% of the 350 to 500 genotyped donors. The study was designed to test whether signatures of past pathogen exposure could be identified by cataloging public T cell receptors. Using immunosequencing, the study profiled T cell repertoires from about 620 subjects and related those repertoires to cytomegalovirus serostatus. In addition to the first cohort of 650 to 800 subjects, a separate validation cohort of around 110 different subjects was used. High-throughput TCR immunosequencing, statistical association of individual TCRs with disease status, and machine learning were combined to predict cytomegalovirus infection status. In a later analysis, previously published TCR beta repertoires from some 640 donors were re-analyzed and high-resolution HLA genotyping was added so that TCR occurrence patterns could be studied. Rather than drawing on any new phenotypic data, the later analysis identified candidate immune exposures from TCR beta sequences and the way those sequences occurred across donors. To decide whether each TCR beta V gene segment behaved as functional or pseudogenic, an earlier analysis of some 600 of the donors relied on high-throughput TCR beta sequencing. Donor age, sex, ethnicity and CMV serostatus were compiled together with the repertoire data. In a later genetic analysis, genome-wide SNP genotypes for about three fifths of the roughly 670 donors were used, and that subset was treated as a discovery cohort. Every repertoire in the discovery cohort had been generated on one and the same sequencing platform. HLA typing included class I and class II loci at four-digit resolution. The number of typed donors differed by locus: about 629-630 for A, B, C, DRB1 and DQB1; approximately 520 for DQA1; 606 for DPA1; and 400 to 480 for DPB1. Because of strong linkage in the cohort, five DR-DQ haplotypes were treated as single units for association and clustering. Among 350 to 400 genotyped donors of the cohort, an average of about 240,000 unique TCR beta nucleotide sequences were sequenced per donor, roughly 20% of them non-productive. Broad study findings and their caveats: The earlier analysis of about 600 of the donors excluded some 15 rarely observed V segments, including chromosome 9 orphons, because counts were too low. When HLA alleles, especially DR and DQ, strongly co-occurred, attributing TCR associations to individual alleles was difficult. A later analysis found that HLA-associated TCR beta chains were more clonally expanded and had lower generation probabilities than equally common non-associated chains. Across donors, most TCR sequences were observed very rarely, whereas some public TCRs were present in many individuals. In a later analysis, most CMV-associated TCR beta chains were found to appear HLA-restricted, with HLA associations seemingly driven largely by CMV exposure. Immune exposure information for the cohort was limited to CMV serostatus. Because some donors lacked HLA typing at each locus, the association tests relied only on the typed subset. The authors suggested that the approach could potentially be generalized to other disease states and immunological phenotypes. An earlier analysis of roughly 570 of the donors showed that most TCR beta V segments appeared in productive rearrangements either about 87% or about 30% of the time, which broadly matched IMGT annotations. Three of the identified cytomegalovirus-associated TCR beta chains were confirmed in vitro to be specific for cytomegalovirus antigens. A cluster of highly shared sequence variants was judged likely to represent a technical artifact of the sequencing pipeline. In a later genetic analysis, a missense DCLRE1C variant was associated with V-gene and J-gene trimming of TCR beta chains, and the association was replicated in an independent cohort. Some IMGT-functional V segments, including TRBV6-2 and TRBV6-3, could not be told apart with the 87-base-pair reads, so those segments were excluded. The classifier was reported to diagnose cytomegalovirus status with high specificity and sensitivity in both the original and validation cohorts. In a later analysis, the rate of TCR association differed among HLA loci, with DRB1 alleles having the most associated TCRs and HLA-C alleles having the fewest. This cohort had only TCR beta chains sequenced, and the lack of alpha or paired-chain data limited which features could be detected. In a later genetic analysis, fewer N-insertions in productive TCRs were reported among donors in an Asian-associated ancestry cluster than the approximately 710-donor mean. In a later analysis, several top co-occurrence clusters were reported to appear linked to parvovirus B19, influenza, CMV and Epstein-Barr virus. A further reported finding was that TCR beta sequences accurately predicted the HLA-A and HLA-B alleles for most subjects in the first cohort. Roughly uniform sequencing depth across donors was assumed in presence/absence analyses, although this assumption may not hold. Correlated functional status among segregating V segments might reflect linkage disequilibrium, but an unknown experimental factor could not be ruled out. The study listed 164 TCR beta chains as associated with cytomegalovirus. At a false discovery rate of 0.05, a later analysis linked around 17,000 TCR beta sequences to specific HLA alleles.

Inclusive of the bounding cysteine and phenylalanine, the CDR3 is 18 residues long. The read is trimmed to its CDR3 DNA, 54 bases read in frame from base 1. Per the germline V gene, MDHEN is the CDR1 and SYDVKM is the CDR2. Trimming accounts for 4 bases at V and 1 base at J, while the number of junction bases matched to no gene is 5. As regards this clone: Its recognized antigen is unknown.

Library preparation was by the immunoSEQ multiplex PCR assay. For the multiplex PCR, a mixture combining 60 forward primers for TCR Vbeta segments and 13 reverse primers for TCR Jbeta segments was used. Amplification of the CDR3 region of rearranged TCR beta genes was performed with a multiplex PCR assay on genomic DNA. The Illumina HiSeq System was used to sequence the amplified TCR beta libraries as 87-base-pair reads. Under the source paper's analysis protocol: Across the 500 to 750 repertoires, a later analysis counted 80 million or so unique TCR beta chains, approximately 12 million of which were shared by at least two donors. Raw reads were error-corrected and collapsed into unique sequences with a nearest-neighbor algorithm that merged closely related sequences to remove PCR and sequencing errors. CDR3 sequences were aligned to IMGT reference sequences to assign V, D and J gene segments. For a sequence to be retained, a match of at least six nucleotides was required to both a V gene segment and a J gene segment. Rearrangements were classified as productive when the CDR3 lacked stop codons and remained in frame with V and J, and all other rearrangements were classified as non-productive. CDR3 was defined by IMGT convention, running from the second conserved V-encoded cysteine to the conserved J-encoded phenylalanine. The earlier analysis of approximately 500 of the donors excluded sequences that lacked an unambiguous match to a single V gene segment. An earlier analysis of over 450 of the donors classified V segments as functional when productive rearrangements were above 56.7% and as segregating when the standard deviation between donors was above 5%. A statistical classification framework was built to diagnose cytomegalovirus status from the catalog of TCR beta chain sequences. In a later analysis, TCR nucleotide sequences were compared against IMGT/GENE-DB human TR gene sequences so that V and J genes could be assigned. A later analysis assigned CDR3 sequences and most-parsimonious VDJ recombination scenarios with the TCRdist pipeline. A later analysis defined each TCR beta chain by its CDR3 amino acid sequence plus V-gene family, and excluded reads lacking a unique V-gene family. In a later analysis, some 600 highly shared, low-generation-probability nucleotide sequences were removed to address suspected cross-contamination and a sequencing artifact. In a later analysis, a clonal expansion index for each public chain was calculated from normalized within-repertoire ranks of inferred template counts. Generation probabilities in a later analysis came from a VDJ recombination model fitted to out-of-frame rearrangements, and those results were checked against IGoR. A later analysis scored TCR-TCR, TCR-HLA and TCR-CMV co-occurrence with hypergeometric tests, applying a repertoire-size bias correction to TCR pairs. A later analysis estimated false discovery rates by permuting HLA or CMV assignments 20 times. In a later analysis, co-occurring TCRs were grouped using DBSCAN, and TCRdist sequence similarity was added for clustering within HLA-allele-positive subsets. For co-occurrence clustering, repertoires with fewer than 30,000 or more than 120,000 public chains were excluded, along with about five repertoires with anomalous nucleotide sharing. Held by TCRdb, this immuneACCESS table contains in-frame sequences only and omits some clones. Under half of the omission traces to an unresolved V gene where checked; the cause of the rest is unknown. That table is the source of V, J and clone size, and D and trimming were worked out from the DNA. The table kept for this sample lists 55,000 to 75,000 clones. Less than 4.5% of the sample is in the top ten clones.

The cohort consisted of 666 healthy bone marrow donors. Cohort members were all nominally healthy when sampled, although unrecorded immune exposures were likely present. The donor tested CMV seronegative and was one of the 352 seronegative cohort members. Each donor provided a peripheral blood sample, and peripheral blood mononuclear cells were used for TCR beta sequencing. Genomic DNA extraction from the blood cell samples was performed with the Qiagen DNeasy Blood Extraction Kit. This sequence uses TRBV28 and TRBJ2-1, with TRBD2 identical over 15 junction bases. The source is a male donor in good health and CMV-seronegative. Sample: PBMCs. For the CDR3, the sequence is CASSSGLAGGGSYNEQFF. At the DNA level, the sequence is TGTGCCAGCAGTTCGGGACTAGCGGGAGGTGGTTCCTACAATGAGCAGTTCTTC. With the rest looked up from the reference TRBV28 and TRBJ2-1 genes rather than sequenced, the full variable domain is DVKVTQSSRYLVKRTGEKVFLECVQDMDHENMFWYRQDPGLGLRLIYFSYDVKMKEKGDIPEGYSVSREKKERFSLILESASTNQTSMYLCASSSGLAGGGSYNEQFFGPGTRLTVL.